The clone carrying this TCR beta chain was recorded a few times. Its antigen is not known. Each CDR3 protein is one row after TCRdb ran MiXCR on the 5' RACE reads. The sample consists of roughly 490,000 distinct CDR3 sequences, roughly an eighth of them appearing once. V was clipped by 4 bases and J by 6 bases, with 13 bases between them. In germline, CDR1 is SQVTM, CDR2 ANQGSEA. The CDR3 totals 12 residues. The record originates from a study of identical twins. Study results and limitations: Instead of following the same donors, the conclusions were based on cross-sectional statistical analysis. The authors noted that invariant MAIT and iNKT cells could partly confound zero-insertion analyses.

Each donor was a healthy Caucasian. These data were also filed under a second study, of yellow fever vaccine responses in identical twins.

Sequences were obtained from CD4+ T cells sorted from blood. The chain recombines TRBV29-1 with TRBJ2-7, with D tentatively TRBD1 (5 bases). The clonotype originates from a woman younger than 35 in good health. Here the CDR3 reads CSVVQGGPEQYF. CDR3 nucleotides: TGCAGCGTTGTTCAGGGTGGGCCCGAGCAGTACTTC.